What follows describes a single T cell receptor beta chain. Some clones are missing from TCRdb's copy, which holds only in-frame ones; the method was immunoSEQ multiplex PCR. The data show approximately 300,000 clones, around 85% seen once. The sample originates from a study of blood T cell repertoires in COVID-19. Overall study context: T cells, B-cell-depleted T cells, or PBMCs supplied cDNA or gDNA.

Germline loops: CDR1 SGHAT, CDR2 FQDESV (reference sequence). V was pared by 8 bases and J by 0 bases, with 2 bases of the junction left unmatched. The CDR3 loop spans 14 amino acids. The receptor was isolated from a human donor with COVID-19, enrolled during active disease. The donor label of this sample is uncertain. The chain has TRBV11-1 and TRBJ2-3, with 10 bases aligning to TRBD1. Sequenced material: peripheral blood. The CDR3: CASRTGGSTDTQYF. CDR3 in DNA: TGTGCCAGCCGGACAGGGGGAAGCACAGATACGCAGTATTTT. The complete variable domain, with remaining parts taken from reference TRBV11-1 and TRBJ2-3, reads EAEVAQSPRYKITEKSQAVAFWCDPISGHATLYWYRQILGQGPELLVQFQDESVVDDSQLPKDRFSAERLKGVDSTLKIQPAELGDSAMYLCASRTGGSTDTQYFGPGTRLTVL.